What follows are 7 T cell receptor beta chains derived from one specimen sequenced in a study of synovial regulatory T cells in juvenile arthritis. The data were produced by immunoSEQ multiplex PCR, yet TCRdb's version contains in-frame clones alone and is incomplete. The sample table includes approximately 9,800 clones. The sequencing sample was made of Treg cells from blood. Subset indicated: remaining (HLA-DR-negative) circulating blood Treg cells. Receptors were obtained from a donor aged 2-30 years with juvenile idiopathic arthritis.

The chain carries TRBV5-4 and TRBJ1-2. This CDR3 is built from 13 residues. No DNA has been recorded. Germline V gene sequence: CDR1 SGHNT, CDR2 YYREEE (reference sequence). The CDR3 protein is CASSWGSNYGYTF. Full variable domain (missing parts from reference TRBV5-4 and TRBJ1-2): ETGVTQSPTHLIKTRGQQVTLRCSSQSGHNTVSWYQQALGQGPQFIFQYYREEENGRGNFPPRFSGLQFPNYSSELNVNALELDDSALYLCASSWGSNYGYTFGSGTRLTVV.

The genes are TRBV15 and TRBJ1-1; with no DNA, the TCRdb D assignment of TRBD1 cannot be verified. Germline V lookup: CDR1 LNHNV, CDR2 YYDKDF (reference sequence). The CDR3 consists of 14 residues. The DNA sequence is not available. The CDR3 is CATSGGQVNTEAFF.

The chain links TRBV10-3 to TRBJ1-4. CDR3 length equals 14 residues. No DNA is listed. Germline V gene lookup returns CDR1 ENHRY and CDR2 SYGVKD. The CDR3 spells CAISEAATNEKLFF.

The rearrangement uses TRBV7-6 and TRBJ2-1; TCRdb proposes TRBD2, but this gene call is untestable without DNA. Germline V CDR1 and CDR2: SGHVS, FNYEAQ. CDR3 length: 16 amino acids. The record lacks a DNA sequence. CDR3 amino acids: CASSLVSWRDYNEQFF.

The rearrangement joins TRBV5-1 to TRBJ1-2; no DNA is available, so the TRBD1 call from TCRdb remains unchecked. The germline V gene encodes CDR1 SGHRS and CDR2 YFSETQ. CDR3 length: 12 residues. Only the protein is on record. The CDR3 loop is CASSLPGDGYTF.

V usage is TRBV9 and J usage is TRBJ2-3. The germline gives CDR1 SGDLS, CDR2 YYNGEE. This CDR3 region has 16 residues. DNA is not on record. The CDR3 protein is CASSVGSSGFTDTQYF.

This chain uses TRBV11-2 with TRBJ2-2; the TCRdb D gene call, TRBD2, has no DNA to confirm it. The CDR3 length is 16 residues. DNA was not recorded. Germline V gene data show CDR1 as SGHAT and CDR2 as FQNNGV. The CDR3 region is CASRAPTSGDTGELFF.